This record covers a single TCR beta chain. The data are from a study of blood T cell repertoires in COVID-19. TCRdb keeps only in-frame clones here, not all; method: immunoSEQ multiplex PCR. The table lists about 290,000 clones, roughly 80% of them singletons, with around 4% in the top ten. Trimming stripped 6 bases from V and 4 bases from J, with 15 bases between. Germline lookup yields CDR1 SGHVS and CDR2 FQNEAQ. The CDR3 loop spans 15 amino acids. This sequence joins TRBV7-8 and TRBJ1-4, with D possibly matching TRBD1 (6 bases). Sequencing was carried out using peripheral blood. The receptor's source is a woman aged 45-65 years with active or convalescent COVID-19. DNA of the CDR3: TGTGCCAGCAGTCGGGGGGGCGCAGATAATGAAAAACTGTTTTTT. This encodes CASSRGGADNEKLFF.